This T cell receptor (beta chain) was captured by sequencing in a study of cytomegalovirus exposure and HLA in healthy donors. Study-wide results and limits: There were a few CMV-associated chains whose specificity for CMV antigens was confirmed in vitro.

Comment on this clone: Its antigen is as yet unknown.

While unrecorded immune exposures were likely, the donors were nominally healthy when sampled. The CDR3 has 15 residues. CDR1 SQVTM and CDR2 ANQGSEA come from the germline V gene. V lost 6 bases, J lost 4 bases, and 19 bases lay in between. Researchers ran the PCR with 60 Vbeta and 13 Jbeta primers. Only in-frame clones appear in the TCRdb table, and some are missing; sequencing was by immunoSEQ multiplex PCR. Of about 95,000 clones listed, under 85% are singletons. The chain recombines TRBV29-1 with TRBJ2-1; D possibly corresponds to TRBD1 (7 bases). This TCR was recovered from a man aged 18 to 29 in good health and CMV-seropositive. The sample consisted of PBMCs. In DNA form, the CDR3 reads TGCAGCGTCACAATTCAGGGGGGAAGATACAATGAGCAGTTCTTC. Translating it yields CSVTIQGGRYNEQFF.